The 27 T cell receptor beta chains below were found in one sample sequenced in a study of T-cell memory formation after mild COVID-19. Each CDR3 protein gets one entry after TCRdb re-called the 5' RACE reads with MiXCR. The data hold approximately 340,000 distinct CDR3 sequences, with 15% to 20% observed a single time. The sample was PBMCs or a T cell subset sorted from them (not recorded which). The receptors here all came from a man aged 18 to 35 who had mild COVID-19 (a few samples of this study predate the infection). Cell type and time point are not known.

This clonotype was counted only a few times. The chain links TRBV7-2 to TRBJ2-2; D gene unclear. The CDR3 totals 13 residues. Trimming took 0 bases from V and 7 from J, leaving 6 bases between them. Germline CDR1 and CDR2: SGHTA and FQGNSA. The CDR3 reads CASSLARVGELFF. The DNA for the CDR3 is TGTGCCAGCAGCTTAGCGCGCGTCGGGGAGCTGTTTTTT.

This clonotype was seen a handful of times. V gene TRBV11-2 combines with J gene TRBJ1-2; D call uncertain. The CDR3 contains 13 residues. Germline CDR1 SGHAT, CDR2 FQNNGV. V was clipped by 4 bases and J by 5 bases, with 11 bases between them. CDR3 coding DNA: TGTGCCAGCAGCTACGACGGAACTTATGGCTACACCTTC. Its protein is CASSYDGTYGYTF.

This clonotype appeared many times. The V call is TRBV4-3, the J call TRBJ2-5; possibly TRBD2 for D (5 bases). Trimming pared 1 base from V and 5 bases from J, leaving 11 bases between. CDR1 and CDR2 (germline): LGHNA, YSLEER. The CDR3 is 14 residues long. CDR3 in amino acids: CASSQVGGSETQYF. CDR3 coding DNA: TGCGCCAGCAGCCAAGTTGGAGGCTCGGAGACCCAGTACTTC.

In DNA, the CDR3 is TGTGCCAGCAGCTCCTTTAGCGGGGGATACGAGCAGTACTTC. The encoded protein is CASSSFSGGYEQYF. V and J are TRBV11-2 and TRBJ2-7; 9 bases are a match to TRBD2. CDR3 size: 14 residues. Looked up from germline, CDR1 is SGHAT and CDR2 is FQNNGV. Trimming removed 4 bases from V and 4 bases from J; junction bases left unmatched: 5.

The chain is built from TRBV5-1 and TRBJ2-1; 8 bases fit TRBD2. The CDR3 extends over 15 amino acids. Trimming took 0 bases from V and 3 from J; bases not matched to a gene: 2. Germline V gives CDR1 SGHRS, CDR2 YFSETQ. CDR3 amino acids: CASSLVGGDYNEQFF. CDR3 bases: TGCGCCAGCAGCTTGGTCGGGGGGGACTACAATGAGCAGTTCTTC.

V is TRBV14 and J is TRBJ1-5; no firm D call. The CDR3 is 17 residues long. The V gene's germline CDR1 is SGHDN and CDR2 FVKESK. Trimming removed 0 bases at V and 0 bases at J, with 12 bases between. DNA for the CDR3: TGTGCCAGCAGCCAAGAAGGGCGGGATGGTAGCAATCAGCCCCAGCATTTT. As protein: CASSQEGRDGSNQPQHF. Full variable domain (rest looked up from reference TRBV14 and TRBJ1-5): EAGVTQFPSHSVIEKGQTVTLRCDPISGHDNLYWYRRVMGKEIKFLLHFVKESKQDESGMPNNRFLAERTGGTYSTLKVQPAELEDSGVYFCASSQEGRDGSNQPQHFGDGTRLSIL.

V usage is TRBV5-1 and J usage is TRBJ2-1; D possibly corresponds to TRBD2 (6 bases). CDR3 length: 15 residues. From germline, CDR1 is SGHRS and CDR2 YFSETQ. V dropped 4 bases and J dropped 0 bases, with 11 bases sitting between them. Written as DNA, the CDR3 is TGCGCCAGCAGCCTGGGGAGGCCCTCCTACAATGAGCAGTTCTTC. It translates to CASSLGRPSYNEQFF.

This clonotype was found a few times. This chain connects TRBV4-1 to TRBJ2-7; 8 bases align to TRBD1. Per the germline V gene, CDR1 is MGHRA and CDR2 is YSYEKL. V trimming: 3 bases; J trimming: 2 bases; junction bases outside the gene matches: 3. This CDR3 has 14 residues. The CDR3 sequence: CASSQLDRAYEQYF. CDR3 in DNA: TGCGCCAGCAGCCAGCTGGACAGGGCCTACGAGCAGTACTTC.

Concerning this clonotype: At one boundary the junction diverges from the germline segment, which might be a read error. The chain joins TRBV3-1 to TRBJ1-1; D call uncertain. This CDR3 is built from 15 residues. Germline-derived CDR1 and CDR2 are LGHDT and YNNKEL (reference sequence). The CDR3: CASSPSGVMNTDAFF. The CDR3 DNA is TGTGCCAGCAGCCCCAGCGGCGTGATGAACACTGATGCTTTCTTT.

This clonotype was seen a handful of times. This chain connects TRBV4-2 to TRBJ1-6; D remains ambiguous. The CDR3 has 17 residues. In germline, CDR1 is LGHNA, CDR2 YNFKEQ. V lost 2 bases to trimming and J lost 9 bases, with 20 bases between them. This CDR3 reads CASSQPNALRSGSPLHF. As DNA, the CDR3 is TGTGCCAGCAGCCAACCTAACGCACTGCGGTCGGGTTCACCCCTCCACTTT.

The chain couples TRBV5-1 to TRBJ1-2; D uncertain. Germline lookup yields CDR1 SGHRS and CDR2 YFSETQ. The CDR3 extends over 14 amino acids. Trimming stripped 0 bases from V and 2 bases from J, with 8 bases between. CDR3 residues: CASSLDGANYGYTF. The DNA of the CDR3 is TGCGCCAGCAGCTTGGATGGTGCAAACTATGGCTACACCTTC.

This clonotype was detected a few times. V and J are TRBV7-8 and TRBJ2-2; D uncertain. V lost 5 bases and J 2 bases, leaving 15 bases between the germline ends. CDR3 length equals 16 residues. Germline V gene sequence: CDR1 SGHVS, CDR2 FQNEAQ. This CDR3 reads CASSPSIRSNTGELFF. DNA of the CDR3: TGTGCCAGCAGCCCATCGATAAGGTCAAACACCGGGGAGCTGTTTTTT.

This clonotype was picked up many times. The chain recombines TRBV7-2 with TRBJ2-3, with D unclear. This CDR3 spans 13 amino acids. Between the trimmed V and J ends, which lost 0 bases and 3 bases, there was a span of 4 bases. Germline V gene data show CDR1 as SGHTA and CDR2 as FQGNSA. The CDR3 reads CASSLARTDTQYF. Here the CDR3 DNA reads TGTGCCAGCAGCTTAGCTCGTACAGATACGCAGTATTTT.

In its sample, this clonotype was seen a few times. The V and J genes are TRBV3-1 and TRBJ2-5; D is perhaps TRBD2 (6 bases). Deletions cut 4 bases from V and 4 bases from J, with 22 bases between. The CDR3 runs 17 residues. Germline V CDR1 and CDR2: LGHDT, YNNKEL (reference sequence). CDR3 loop: CASSPGVGRFESETQYF. The CDR3 DNA reads as TGTGCCAGCAGCCCGGGGGTAGGACGGTTTGAGTCAGAGACCCAGTACTTC.

This sequence joins TRBV24-1 and TRBJ2-3, with D possibly being TRBD2 (6 bases). The CDR3 totals 16 residues. Deletions cut 3 bases from V and 2 bases from J, with 14 bases between. The germline V gene has CDR1 KGHDR and CDR2 SFDVKD. CDR3 bases: TGTGCCACCAGTGATCCCGGGGGATCCGACACAGATACGCAGTATTTT. Protein sequence: CATSDPGGSDTDTQYF.

V and J are TRBV6-2 or TRBV6-3 and TRBJ2-3, with a weak D call TRBD2 (5 bases). CDR1 MNHEY and CDR2 SVGEGT come from the germline V gene. V lost 6 bases to trimming and J lost 1 base, with 17 bases between them. This CDR3 has 16 residues. The CDR3 loop is CASSPAGNWGTDTQYF. The CDR3 nucleotides read TGTGCCAGCAGCCCTGCCGGGAATTGGGGCACAGATACGCAGTATTTT.

This sequence joins TRBV12-2 and TRBJ2-7; the D call in the table, TRBD1, was not verified against the DNA. TRBV12-2 counts as a pseudogene. The CDR3 is made up of 15 amino acids. The CDR3, as DNA: TGTGCAAGTCGCTTAGTATACGGGACCAACTACGAGCAGTACTTC. Its translation is CASRLVYGTNYEQYF.

A few counts support this clonotype. This chain connects TRBV20-1 to TRBJ2-7; D possibly uses TRBD1 or TRBD2 (6 bases each). The CDR3 length is 15 residues. V lost 0 bases to trimming and J lost 7 bases, with 19 bases between them. In germline, CDR1 is DFQATT, CDR2 SNEGSKA (reference sequence). In nucleotides, the CDR3 is TGCAGTGCTAGAGATCCCCGGGGGCCGTTTCGAGAGCAGTACTTC. Encoded protein: CSARDPRGPFREQYF.

This clonotype was counted only a few times. The chain employs TRBV6-5 and TRBJ1-5; 11 bases are a match to TRBD1. The ends lost 2 bases at V and 6 bases at J; junction bases unmatched: 3. This CDR3 spans 15 amino acids. Germline V gene lookup returns CDR1 MNHEY and CDR2 SVGAGI. In DNA, the CDR3 is TGTGCCAGCAGTTACCTCGGGACAGGGGGTCAGCCCCAGCATTTT. It specifies CASSYLGTGGQPQHF.

This clonotype was counted a few times. J is TRBJ1-1 and V is TRBV9; D gene uncertain. Germline CDR1 and CDR2: SGDLS and YYNGEE. V was shortened by 1 base and J by 0 bases, with 16 bases between the two germline ends. This CDR3 is built from 17 residues. The CDR3 bases are TGTGCCAGCAGCGTATCTGGACGGCCGTACATGAACACTGAAGCTTTCTTT. Translating it yields CASSVSGRPYMNTEAFF. Full variable domain (outside the CDR3, taken from reference TRBV9 and TRBJ1-1): DSGVTQTPKHLITATGQRVTLRCSPRSGDLSVYWYQQSLDQGLQFLIQYYNGEERAKGNILERFSAQQFPDLHSELNLSSLELGDSALYFCASSVSGRPYMNTEAFFGQGTRLTVV.

This sequence joins TRBV9 and TRBJ2-7; D unresolved. Germline values: CDR1 SGDLS, CDR2 YYNGEE. V was trimmed by 9 bases and J by 6 bases, leaving 22 bases between them. CDR3 size: 14 residues. The CDR3 reads CANPSFAPALEQYV. DNA of the CDR3: TGTGCCAACCCCTCGTTTGCCCCGGCGCTCGAGCAGTACGTC.

The table lists this clonotype with a few counts. At one end the junction does not follow the germline gene, possibly because of a read error. The chain recombines TRBV12-3 or TRBV12-4 with TRBJ2-7; D remains ambiguous. The CDR3 length is 13 residues. The CDR3 sequence: CASNPGRSSEQYF. CDR3 sequence (DNA): TGTGCCAGCAACCCCGGACGTTCCTCCGAGCAGTACTTC.

The V gene is TRBV6-6, the J gene TRBJ2-4; maybe TRBD1 (6 bases). The germline V and J ends were trimmed by 0 bases and 3 bases, with 12 bases remaining between them. Per the germline V gene, CDR1 is MNHNY and CDR2 is SVGAGI (reference sequence). The CDR3 totals 16 residues. The CDR3 is CASSYSYPGVKNIQYF. The CDR3 nucleotides read TGTGCCAGCAGTTACTCGTATCCAGGGGTCAAAAACATTCAGTACTTC.

This chain links TRBV7-6 with TRBJ2-6; D remains unclear. Trimming took off 1 base at V and 0 bases at J, with 7 bases between the two ends. Per the germline V gene, CDR1 is SGHVS and CDR2 is FNYEAQ. This CDR3 region has 16 residues. CDR3 in DNA: TGTGCCAGCAGCTTAGAGACCAGCTCTGGGGCCAACGTCCTGACTTTC. Protein: CASSLETSSGANVLTF.

This chain links TRBV7-2 with TRBJ1-2; possible D gene TRBD1, 6 bases. Trimming removed 5 bases from V and 5 bases from J, with 18 bases in between. Germline CDR1 and CDR2: SGHTA and FQGNSA. The length of the CDR3 is 15 residues. The DNA for the CDR3 is TGTGCCAGCAGCCTCCATGGAGGGGGGCTTTATGGCTACACCTTC. It yields the protein CASSLHGGGLYGYTF.

This chain uses TRBV5-5 with TRBJ1-5; no reliable D call. V was pared by 0 bases and J by 6 bases, with 7 bases between. Germline V gives CDR1 SGHKS, CDR2 YYEKEE (reference sequence). The length of the CDR3 is 13 residues. CDR3: CASSLDLRQPQHF. The CDR3 coding sequence is TGTGCCAGCAGCTTGGATCTTCGTCAGCCCCAGCATTTT.

This clonotype has only a few counts. J is TRBJ1-6 and V is TRBV7-6; D not resolved. This CDR3 region has 14 residues. Germline CDR1 reads SGHVS; CDR2 reads FNYEAQ. V shed 5 bases and J shed 10 bases, with 15 bases lying between them. CDR3: CASSPSGLGSPLHF. The CDR3 bases are TGTGCCAGCAGCCCGTCCGGGCTCGGGTCACCCCTCCACTTT.